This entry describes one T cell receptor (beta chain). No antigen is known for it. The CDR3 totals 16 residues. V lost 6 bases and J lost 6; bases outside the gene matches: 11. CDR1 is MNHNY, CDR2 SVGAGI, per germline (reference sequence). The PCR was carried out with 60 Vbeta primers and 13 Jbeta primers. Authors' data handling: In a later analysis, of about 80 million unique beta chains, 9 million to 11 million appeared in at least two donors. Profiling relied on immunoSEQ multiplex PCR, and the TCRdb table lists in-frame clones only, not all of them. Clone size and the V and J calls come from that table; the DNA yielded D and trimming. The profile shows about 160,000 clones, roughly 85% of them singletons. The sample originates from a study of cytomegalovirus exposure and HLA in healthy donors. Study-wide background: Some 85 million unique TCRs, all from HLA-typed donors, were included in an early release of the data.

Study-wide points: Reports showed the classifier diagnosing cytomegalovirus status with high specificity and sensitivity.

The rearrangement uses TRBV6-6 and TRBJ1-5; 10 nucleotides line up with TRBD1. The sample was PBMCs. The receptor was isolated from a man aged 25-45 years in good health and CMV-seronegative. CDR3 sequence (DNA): TGTGCCAGCAGCCATCCGGGACAGGGGTTGGGTCAGCCCCAGCATTTT. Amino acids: CASSHPGQGLGQPQHF.